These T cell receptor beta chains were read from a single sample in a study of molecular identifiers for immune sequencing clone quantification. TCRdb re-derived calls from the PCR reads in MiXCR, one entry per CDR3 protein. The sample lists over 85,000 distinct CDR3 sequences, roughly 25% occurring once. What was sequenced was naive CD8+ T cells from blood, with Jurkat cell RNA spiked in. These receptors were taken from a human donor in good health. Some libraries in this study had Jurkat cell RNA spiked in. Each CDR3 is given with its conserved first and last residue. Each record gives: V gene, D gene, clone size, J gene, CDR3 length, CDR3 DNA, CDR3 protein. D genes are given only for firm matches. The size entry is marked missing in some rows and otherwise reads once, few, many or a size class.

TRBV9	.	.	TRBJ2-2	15	TGTGCCAGCAGCGCCTACAGGGTGAACACCGGGGAGCTGTTTTTT	CASSAYRVNTGELFF
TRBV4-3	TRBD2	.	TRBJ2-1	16	TGCGCCAGCAGCCAGGGTTGGGGGGGCTCCTACAATGAGCAGTTCTTC	CASSQGWGGSYNEQFF
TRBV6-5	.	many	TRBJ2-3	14	TGTGCCAGCCGTAGCCTGTCGGGCACAGATACGCAGTATTTT	CASRSLSGTDTQYF
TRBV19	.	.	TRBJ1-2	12	TGTGCCAGTGGTCATCGGGACCCCATCCCTCGCTTC	CASGHRDPIPRF
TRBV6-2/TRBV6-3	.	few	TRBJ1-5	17	TGTGCCAGCAGTTCTCGGACGCTGGATTATAGCAATCAGCCCCAGCATTTT	CASSSRTLDYSNQPQHF
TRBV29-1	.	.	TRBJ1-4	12	TGCAGCGTTGGTCAGGGAGATGAAAAACTGTTTTTT	CSVGQGDEKLFF
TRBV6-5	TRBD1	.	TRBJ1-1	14	TGTGCCAGCAGTTACGAGGGGGCGGACACTGAAGCTTTCTTT	CASSYEGADTEAFF
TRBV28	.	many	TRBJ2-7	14	TGTGCCAGCGGTGTAAGCAGTTACCCTGGGGAGCAGTACTTC	CASGVSSYPGEQYF
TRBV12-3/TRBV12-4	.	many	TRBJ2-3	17	TGTGCCAGCAGCCCGCGTCCCCAAACTCCGGCGGGAGATACGCAGTATTTT	CASSPRPQTPAGDTQYF
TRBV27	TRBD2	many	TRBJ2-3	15	TGTGCCAGCACTCTACTAGCGGGAGGTGCAGATACGCAGTATTTT	CASTLLAGGADTQYF
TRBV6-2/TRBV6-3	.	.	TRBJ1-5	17	TGTGCCAGCAGTTTGGCGTTGACAAGATATAGCAATCAGCCCCAGCATTTT	CASSLALTRYSNQPQHF
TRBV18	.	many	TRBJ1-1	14	TGTGCCAGCTCAGGGTGGAAGATGAACACTGAAGCTTTCTTT	CASSGWKMNTEAFF
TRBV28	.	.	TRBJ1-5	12	TGTGCCAGCGGGGAGGGGACCCAGCCCCAGCATTTT	CASGEGTQPQHF
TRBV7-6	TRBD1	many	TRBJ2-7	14	TGTGCCAGCAGCTCCGGGACAGGAGCCTACGAGCAGTACTTC	CASSSGTGAYEQYF
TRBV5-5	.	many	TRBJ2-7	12	TGTGCCAGCAGCTACATTAATGGAGAGCAGTACTTC	CASSYINGEQYF
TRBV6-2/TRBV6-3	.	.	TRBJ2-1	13	TGTGCCAGCAGTTACTCGAGGTCCGGTGAGCAGTTCTTC	CASSYSRSGEQFF
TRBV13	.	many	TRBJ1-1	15	TGTGCCAGCAGCTACGGACAGTTCGGAGGTACTGAAGCTTTCTTT	CASSYGQFGGTEAFF
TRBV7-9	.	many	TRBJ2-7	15	TGTGCCAGCAGCTTAGCAGAGGTCGGAGCCTACGAGCAGTACTTC	CASSLAEVGAYEQYF
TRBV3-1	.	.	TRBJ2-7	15	TGTGCCAGCAGCCAAGGAGTTGGCGGGTCCTACGAGCAGTACTTC	CASSQGVGGSYEQYF
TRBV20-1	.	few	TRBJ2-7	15	TGCAGTGCTAGAGATTTCGGCGGGGAAACCTACGAGCAGTACTTC	CSARDFGGETYEQYF
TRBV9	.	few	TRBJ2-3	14	TGTGCCAGCAGCGGTAGCGGATACACAGATACGCAGTATTTT	CASSGSGYTDTQYF
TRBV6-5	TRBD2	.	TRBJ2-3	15	TGTGCCAGCAGTCCCGAAGCGGGAGAGACAGATACGCAGTATTTT	CASSPEAGETDTQYF
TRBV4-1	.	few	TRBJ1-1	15	TGCGCCAGCAGCCAAGGATTTGGGGTGCGCACTGAAGCTTCCTTT	CASSQGFGVRTEASF
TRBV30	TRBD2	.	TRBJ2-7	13	TGTGCCTGGGAACTAGCGGGAGCGGGCGAGCAGTACTTC	CAWELAGAGEQYF